These 12 T cell receptor beta chains share one sample of origin, sequenced in a study of neurological immune-mediated disorders. This sample's time point: longitudinal time-point 2. A single record per CDR3 protein comes from TCRdb applying MiXCR to the 5' RACE reads. This table holds 84,000 or so distinct CDR3 sequences, roughly an eighth found once. The sample consisted of PBMCs. The source of these receptors is a female donor with HTLV-1-associated myelopathy (HAM/TSP).

About this clonotype: A much larger clonotype is one base distant, so this may be a read error. V is TRBV20-1 and J is TRBJ2-2, with 7 bases aligning to TRBD1. After removal of 6 bases from V and 7 bases from J, the junction contained 11 bases not matched to a gene. Germline V CDR1 and CDR2: DFQATT, SNEGSKA (reference sequence). CDR3 length: 14 amino acids. CDR3 protein: CSATTGCSSGELFF. CDR3 nucleotide sequence: TGCAGTGCCACGACAGGGTGTTCTAGCGGGGAGCTGTTTTTT.

In this sample, this clonotype turned up many times. This chain joins TRBV14 and TRBJ2-7; the D gene is possibly TRBD2 (5 bases). The V gene lost 4 bases and the J gene lost 3 bases, with 7 bases spanning the gap. This CDR3 comprises 12 residues. CDR1 and CDR2 from the germline V gene are SGHDN and FVKESK. CDR3 protein: CASSRGIYEQYF. The CDR3 region has the DNA TGTGCCAGCAGCCGAGGGATCTACGAGCAGTACTTC.

This clonotype showed up just a few times. The chain links TRBV10-3 to TRBJ2-5; TRBD1 is a possible D gene (6 bases). The CDR3 runs 15 residues. V gave up 0 bases and J gave up 4 bases, with 12 bases separating them. Germline CDR1 and CDR2: ENHRY and SYGVKD. CDR3 sequence (DNA): TGTGCCATCAGTGAGTCGAGGACAGTTACAGAGACCCAGTACTTC. Residues: CAISESRTVTETQYF.

This clonotype has at least ten counts. J is TRBJ1-1 and V is TRBV7-9; perhaps TRBD1 as D (5 bases). This CDR3 has 13 amino acids. Germline V lookup: CDR1 SEHNR, CDR2 FQNEAQ (reference sequence). Trimming took 1 base from V and 7 from J, leaving 10 bases between them. CDR3 in amino acids: CASSLGGGNEAFF. Written as DNA, the CDR3 is TGTGCCAGCAGCTTAGGTGGGGGGAATGAAGCTTTCTTT.

This clonotype showed up just a few times. The V gene is TRBV28, the J gene TRBJ2-7, with D possibly TRBD1 on 6 matching bases. V lost 5 bases, J lost 0 bases, and 14 bases lay in between. The CDR3 spans 15 residues. Per germline, CDR1 MDHEN and CDR2 SYDVKM. CDR3 bases: TGTGCCAGCAGTGCCCCAGGGGCTCTCTCCTACGAGCAGTACTTC. Encoded protein: CASSAPGALSYEQYF.

In this sample, this clonotype turned up many times. J is TRBJ2-1 and V is TRBV7-9; D not certain. Germline-derived CDR1 and CDR2 are SEHNR and FQNEAQ (reference sequence). There are 13 residues in the CDR3. The ends were cut back, 5 bases at V and 10 bases at J, with 15 bases in the middle. CDR3 sequence (DNA): TGTGCCAGCAGCCCAGGCCAGTTGGAAGAGCAGTTCTTC. Translation: CASSPGQLEEQFF.

This clonotype occurred a few times. The V gene is TRBV7-9, the J gene TRBJ1-5; no firm D call. Per germline, CDR1 SEHNR and CDR2 FQNEAQ (reference sequence). The length of the CDR3 is 15 residues. V lost 1 base and J lost 11, with 18 bases in between. CDR3 sequence: CASSLGPVQSWAQHF. The DNA of the CDR3 is TGTGCCAGCAGCTTAGGACCCGTACAATCATGGGCCCAGCATTTT.

This clonotype was detected ten times or more. CDR3 bases: TGTGCCAGCAGCCGCTTTGGGACAGGGGTCGGAGAGACCCAGTACTTC. Its protein product is CASSRFGTGVGETQYF. The gene calls are TRBV7-9 and TRBJ2-5; 10 bases map to TRBD1. Looked up from germline, CDR1 is SEHNR and CDR2 is FQNEAQ (reference sequence). V dropped 5 bases and J dropped 4; count of bases not matched to a gene: 10. This CDR3 region has 16 residues.

This clonotype was found many times. The V call is TRBV27, the J call TRBJ1-5; D unclear. Per germline, CDR1 MNHEY and CDR2 SMNVEV (reference sequence). The germline V and J ends were trimmed by 3 bases and 4 bases, with 7 bases remaining between them. This CDR3 contains 13 residues. In nucleotides, the CDR3 is TGTGCCAGCAGTTTTTACTATAATCAGCCCCAGCATTTT. Translated: CASSFYYNQPQHF.

Many counts were recorded for this clonotype. The junction and the germline gene differ at one end; a read error may be behind it. This chain uses TRBV12-3 or TRBV12-4 with TRBJ1-3; TRBD1 matches 8 bases. This CDR3 contains 12 residues. The CDR3 nucleotides are TGTGCCAGCAGTTCCTTCGGACAGGGCGGAAATTTT. Protein sequence: CASSSFGQGGNF.

In its sample, this clonotype was seen many times. The CDR3 nucleotides read TGTGCCATCAGCCCAGGGGGGAGCTTGATGAACACTGAAGCTTTCTTT. This codes for CAISPGGSLMNTEAFF. V gene TRBV10-3 combines with J gene TRBJ1-1; 7 nucleotides agree with TRBD1. The CDR3 runs to 16 residues. The J segment lost 0 bases and the V segment lost 6 bases, leaving 10 bases of the junction unmatched. CDR1 is ENHRY and CDR2 is SYGVKD in the germline V gene.

In its sample, this clonotype was seen many times. The rearrangement joins TRBV29-1 to TRBJ2-3; 8 nucleotides align to TRBD1. This CDR3 comprises 13 residues. The germline V gene encodes CDR1 SQVTM and CDR2 ANQGSEA. After removal of 6 bases from V and 4 bases from J, the junction contained 6 bases not matched to a gene. The CDR3 reads CSVRTGKADTQYF. CDR3 bases: TGCAGCGTAAGGACAGGGAAGGCAGATACGCAGTATTTT.